This passage covers 31 T cell receptor beta chains from one sample sequenced in a study of blood T cell repertoires in COVID-19. Some clones are missing from TCRdb's copy, which holds only in-frame ones; the method was immunoSEQ multiplex PCR. The data contain 250,000 to 350,000 clones, around 90% of them singletons. The sequencing input was PBMCs or T cells enriched from blood (not recorded which). These receptors all come from a woman younger than 45 who had recovered from COVID-19.

The V and J genes are TRBV5-1 and TRBJ2-1; TRBD1 matches 9 bases. The CDR3 covers 17 residues. With V trimmed by 4 bases and J by 4 bases, 12 bases remained unmatched. Germline V gives CDR1 SGHRS, CDR2 YFSETQ. CDR3 sequence (DNA): TGCGCCAGCAGCGCAAACGTGGGGACAGGGACATACAATGAGCAGTTCTTC. It is translated as CASSANVGTGTYNEQFF.

V is TRBV7-9 and J is TRBJ1-2; 8 bases are a match to TRBD1. The CDR3 contains 13 residues. With V trimmed by 11 bases and J by 5 bases, 10 bases remained unmatched. CDR1 is SEHNR, CDR2 FQNEAQ, per germline (reference sequence). CDR3 in amino acids: CAGLDRGRYGYTF. In nucleotides, the CDR3 is TGTGCCGGACTAGACAGGGGTCGGTATGGCTACACCTTC.

V and J are TRBV29-1 and TRBJ1-2, with D uncertain. The CDR3 runs 12 residues. Trimming left V 6 bases short and J 6 bases short, with 14 bases between. From germline, CDR1 is SQVTM and CDR2 ANQGSEA. The CDR3 bases are TGCAGCGTGGACGGGGTTTCCGATGGCTACACCTTC. Amino acids: CSVDGVSDGYTF.

V usage is TRBV3-1 (or the pseudogene TRBV3-2) and J usage is TRBJ2-1; TRBD2 might be the D (7 bases). Looked up from germline, CDR1 is LGHDT and CDR2 is YNNKEL (reference sequence). This CDR3 is built from 16 residues. V lost 3 bases, J lost 6 bases, and 18 bases lay in between. The CDR3 here is CASSHLGGGAVNEQFF. For the CDR3, the DNA is TGTGCCAGCAGCCATTTAGGTGGGGGGGCAGTCAATGAGCAGTTCTTC.

This clone was recorded a few times. This chain links TRBV3-1 (or the pseudogene TRBV3-2) with TRBJ2-7; TRBD2 aligns across 12 bases. Unmatched junction bases numbered 13, after V lost 4 bases and J lost 3 bases. There are 18 residues in the CDR3. Per germline, CDR1 LGHDT and CDR2 YNNKEL (reference sequence). The CDR3 nucleotides read TGTGCCAGCAGCCTTGGAGGGCTACTAGCGGGAGGTTACTACGAGCAGTACTTC. Its protein product is CASSLGGLLAGGYYEQYF.

V and J are TRBV2 and TRBJ2-7, with D tentatively TRBD2 (5 bases). Germline CDR1 SNHLY, CDR2 FYNNEI. The CDR3 contains 15 residues. Trimming stripped 6 bases from V and 0 bases from J, with 15 bases between. CDR3 in amino acids: CASSVREQISYEQYF. The CDR3 region has the DNA TGTGCCAGCAGCGTCCGGGAACAGATCTCCTACGAGCAGTACTTC.

The rearrangement joins TRBV11-2 to TRBJ2-1, with D hard to call. The CDR3 loop spans 13 amino acids. Germline V gene sequence: CDR1 SGHAT, CDR2 FQNNGV. Between the trimmed V and J ends, which lost 5 bases and 7 bases, there was a span of 12 bases. The CDR3 is CASSRSVENEQFF. CDR3 coding DNA: TGTGCCAGCAGCCGGTCCGTCGAGAATGAGCAGTTCTTC.

This chain connects TRBV6-5 to TRBJ2-3, with D possibly being TRBD1 (6 bases). Germline V CDR1 and CDR2: MNHEY, SVGAGI. V was pared by 9 bases and J by 4 bases, with 17 bases between. This CDR3 is built from 14 residues. In DNA form, the CDR3 reads TGTGCCAGTTCAGGGGCCCCCGAGGCAGATACGCAGTATTTT. Protein sequence: CASSGAPEADTQYF.

This clone is a singleton in its sample. The chain recombines TRBV7-9 with TRBJ1-5, with TRBD1 matching over 12 bases. The germline V gene has CDR1 SEHNR and CDR2 FQNEAQ (reference sequence). Trimming took 3 bases from V and 7 from J; bases not matched to a gene: 7. The CDR3 loop spans 16 amino acids. For the CDR3, the DNA is TGTGCCAGCAGCTTTGGGGACAGGGGGCGCGGGCAGCCCCAGCATTTT. It translates to CASSFGDRGRGQPQHF.

This rearrangement joins TRBV6-5 to TRBJ2-7, with TRBD2 matching over 8 bases. Germline CDR1 is MNHEY and CDR2 is SVGAGI. The junction had 7 bases not matched to a gene; V was cut back by 5 bases and J by 1 base. The CDR3 totals 15 residues. The CDR3 here is CASSRGGLASYEQYF. As DNA, the CDR3 is TGTGCCAGCAGTCGGGGGGGCCTTGCGTCCTACGAGCAGTACTTC.

The V call is TRBV20-1, the J call TRBJ1-1; no clear D. CDR3 length: 11 amino acids. V was shortened by 3 bases and J by 8 bases, with 10 bases between the two germline ends. CDR1 DFQATT and CDR2 SNEGSKA come from the germline V gene (reference sequence). CDR3 nucleotides: TGCAGTGCTAGGTGGCAGAAAGAAGCTTTCTTT. It translates to CSARWQKEAFF.

This clone is a singleton in its sample. The rearrangement uses TRBV6-1 and TRBJ1-1; tentative D call: TRBD1 (6 bases). The CDR3 has 14 amino acids. Germline V gives CDR1 MNHNS, CDR2 SASEGT. V lost 3 bases and J 6 bases, leaving 14 bases between the germline ends. Here the CDR3 DNA reads TGTGCCAGCAGTGACAGGGGAGCATCTTCTGAAGCTTTCTTT. Its translation: CASSDRGASSEAFF.

The J gene is TRBJ1-3, the V gene TRBV19; the match to TRBD1 covers 7 bases. Germline CDR1 reads LNHDA; CDR2 reads SQIVND (reference sequence). The V and J ends lost 4 bases and 2 bases, in that order; junction bases with no gene match: 8. This CDR3 has 16 amino acids. CDR3 region: CASSRRQGSPGNTIYF. CDR3 DNA: TGTGCCAGTAGTAGAAGACAGGGTTCACCTGGAAACACCATATATTTT.

The CDR3 sequence is CASSLYRGRRAYEQYF. The DNA for the CDR3 is TGTGCCAGCAGTTTATATCGGGGTAGACGGGCCTACGAGCAGTACTTC. The rearrangement links TRBV28 to TRBJ2-7; D is possibly TRBD2 (5 bases). Germline CDR1 and CDR2: MDHEN and SYDVKM. Trimming pared 1 base from V and 2 bases from J, leaving 15 bases between. The CDR3 runs to 16 residues.

The chain recombines TRBV28 with TRBJ1-2; 8 bases fit TRBD1. V lost 4 bases and J lost 2; bases outside the gene matches: 6. This CDR3 contains 15 residues. Germline CDR1 reads MDHEN; CDR2 reads SYDVKM. The chain's CDR3 is CASSSGQALNYGYTF. The CDR3 DNA follows: TGTGCCAGCAGTTCGGGACAGGCTCTGAACTATGGCTACACCTTC.

The V gene is TRBV3-1 (or the pseudogene TRBV3-2), the J gene TRBJ2-7; perhaps TRBD1 as D (5 bases). Germline V gene data show CDR1 as LGHDT and CDR2 as YNNKEL (reference sequence). This CDR3 comprises 15 residues. The V end lost 0 bases, the J end lost 3 bases, and 12 bases lay between the germline ends. Written as DNA, the CDR3 is TGTGCCAGCAGCCAAGATCGACAGAAATTCTACGAGCAGTACTTC. This sequence encodes CASSQDRQKFYEQYF.

The V call is TRBV7-3, the J call TRBJ2-2; the match to TRBD2 covers 7 bases. Trimming at V came to 5 bases and at J to 10 bases, leaving 22 bases not matched to a gene. The CDR3 length is 18 residues. Germline V CDR1 and CDR2: SGHTA, FQGTGA. DNA of the CDR3: TGTGCCAGCAGCCCCATCCCGACCGCCTGGGCGGGAGACGTGGAGCTGTTTTTT. Translation gives CASSPIPTAWAGDVELFF.

The gene calls are TRBV3-1 (or the pseudogene TRBV3-2) and TRBJ2-1; tentatively, D is TRBD2 (6 bases). Germline V gene data show CDR1 as LGHDT and CDR2 as YNNKEL (reference sequence). There are 16 residues in the CDR3. V lost 0 bases and J 6 bases, leaving 15 bases between the germline ends. The CDR3 DNA sequence: TGTGCCAGCAGCCAAGACCTAGGACTACTGAGCAATGAGCAGTTCTTC. It encodes CASSQDLGLLSNEQFF.

The rearrangement joins TRBV2 to TRBJ1-3; 10 bases map to TRBD1. CDR3 length: 15 residues. Germline CDR1 and CDR2: SNHLY and FYNNEI. The V gene end was trimmed by 4 bases and the J gene end by 2 bases; junction bases not matched to a gene: 2. The CDR3 is CASSGQGAAGNTIYF. In DNA form, the CDR3 reads TGTGCCAGCAGTGGACAGGGGGCGGCTGGAAACACCATATATTTT.

The rearrangement links TRBV27 to TRBJ1-1; D possibly corresponds to TRBD1 (6 bases). V was trimmed by 1 base and J by 3 bases, leaving 6 bases between them. CDR3 size: 13 residues. Germline V gives CDR1 MNHEY, CDR2 SMNVEV (reference sequence). The CDR3 sequence: CASSLYRDTEAFF. CDR3 nucleotides: TGTGCCAGCAGTTTATACAGGGACACTGAAGCTTTCTTT.

The J gene is TRBJ1-1, the V gene TRBV28; 7 bases map to TRBD1. Germline V lookup: CDR1 MDHEN, CDR2 SYDVKM. V shed 2 bases and J 3 bases; nucleotides not matched to a gene: 3. This CDR3 is built from 14 residues. The CDR3 nucleotides read TGTGCCAGCAGTTTAGGACAGGCGTACACTGAAGCTTTCTTT. Translated: CASSLGQAYTEAFF.

The chain combines TRBV5-5 with TRBJ1-6; maybe TRBD1 (6 bases). Germline loops: CDR1 SGHKS, CDR2 YYEKEE (reference sequence). There are 13 residues in the CDR3. With 7 bases removed from V and 8 bases from J, the gap between germline ends came to 13 bases. The CDR3 sequence is CASGTAGDSPLHF. CDR3 coding DNA: TGTGCCAGCGGGACCGCAGGGGATTCACCCCTCCACTTT. Full variable domain (rest looked up from reference TRBV5-5 and TRBJ1-6): DAGVTQSPTHLIKTRGQQVTLRCSPISGHKSVSWYQQVLGQGPQFIFQYYEKEERGRGNFPDRFSARQFPNYSSELNVNALLLGDSALYLCASGTAGDSPLHFGNGTRLTVT.

The V gene is TRBV4-3, the J gene TRBJ1-2; 12 nucleotides line up with TRBD1. CDR1 and CDR2 from the germline V gene are LGHNA and YSLEER. The CDR3 contains 21 residues. J gave up 4 bases and V 0 bases, and 18 bases lay outside the gene matches. This CDR3 reads CASSQEHRPGQGAGLGYGYTF. CDR3 nucleotides: TGCGCCAGCAGCCAAGAGCATCGACCGGGACAGGGGGCCGGTCTGGGCTATGGCTACACCTTC.

The chain joins TRBV7-2 to TRBJ2-7, with TRBD2 matching over 14 bases. V shed 7 bases and J 6 bases; nucleotides not matched to a gene: 14. Germline values: CDR1 SGHTA, CDR2 FQGNSA. This CDR3 region has 17 residues. For the CDR3, the DNA is TGTGCCAGCAACCTCTACTTGACTAGCGGGGGGGTCGGCGAGCAGTACTTC. This encodes CASNLYLTSGGVGEQYF. Full variable domain (remainder filled in from reference TRBV7-2 and TRBJ2-7): GAGVSQSPSNKVTEKGKDVELRCDPISGHTALYWYRQSLGQGLEFLIYFQGNSAPDKSGLPSDRFSAERTGGSVSTLTIQRTQQEDSAVYLCASNLYLTSGGVGEQYFGPGTRLTVT.

This rearrangement joins TRBV7-6 to TRBJ2-5; D is perhaps TRBD2 (5 bases). Trimming took off 1 base at V and 0 bases at J, with 30 bases between the two ends. CDR1 is SGHVS and CDR2 is FNYEAQ in the germline V gene. The CDR3 extends over 22 amino acids. The CDR3 DNA follows: TGTGCCAGCAGCTTAGTTCACGGGGTCAGGCAAGGAGAGGTCGACAACCAAGAGACCCAGTACTTC. It specifies CASSLVHGVRQGEVDNQETQYF.

The V gene is TRBV28, the J gene TRBJ1-6, with unresolved D. Germline CDR1 is MDHEN and CDR2 is SYDVKM. V was shortened by 7 bases and J by 4 bases, with 11 bases between the two germline ends. The CDR3 extends over 14 amino acids. CDR3 sequence reads: CASNRVLYNSPLHF. DNA of the CDR3: TGTGCCAGCAATCGGGTCCTTTATAATTCACCCCTCCACTTT.

The genes are TRBV11-2 and TRBJ2-5; weak D call: TRBD2 (6 bases). The germline V and J ends were trimmed by 3 bases and 5 bases, with 13 bases remaining between them. CDR1 and CDR2 from the germline V gene are SGHAT and FQNNGV. The CDR3 covers 14 residues. CDR3 residues: CASSLGPRGETQYF. The CDR3 DNA sequence: TGTGCCAGCAGCTTGGGACCTCGGGGGGAGACCCAGTACTTC.

The rearrangement links TRBV11-3 to TRBJ2-5, with a tentative D call TRBD2 (6 bases). The CDR3 spans 14 residues. The germline gives CDR1 SGHNT, CDR2 YENEEA. V was cut by 5 bases and J by 4 bases, with 14 bases left in between. This CDR3 reads CASSHRGIRETQYF. CDR3 nucleotide sequence: TGTGCCAGCAGCCACCGGGGGATCCGAGAGACCCAGTACTTC.

The chain carries TRBV10-3 and TRBJ1-3, with 10 positions matching TRBD1. The CDR3 length is 16 residues. After removal of 3 bases from V and 3 bases from J, the junction contained 5 bases not matched to a gene. Germline lookup yields CDR1 ENHRY and CDR2 SYGVKD. In nucleotides, the CDR3 is TGTGCCATCAGTGACGGGACAGGGGTAATTGGAAACACCATATATTTT. Its translation is CAISDGTGVIGNTIYF.

The chain links TRBV7-9 to TRBJ2-7, with D maybe TRBD2 (5 bases). Germline CDR1 and CDR2: SEHNR and FQNEAQ (reference sequence). The CDR3 is 12 residues long. V lost 1 base and J lost 6, with 7 bases in between. The CDR3 here is CASSLGGLEQYF. The CDR3 region has the DNA TGTGCCAGCAGCTTAGGAGGGCTCGAGCAGTACTTC.

The genes are TRBV6-2 or TRBV6-3 and TRBJ2-7, with 9 bases fitting TRBD1. This CDR3 is 13 amino acids long. CDR1 MNHEY and CDR2 SVGEGT come from the germline V gene. The junction had 3 bases not matched to a gene; V was cut back by 5 bases and J by 4 bases. The CDR3 bases are TGTGCCAGCAGTCGGACAGGGGTATACGAGCAGTACTTC. Protein product: CASSRTGVYEQYF.